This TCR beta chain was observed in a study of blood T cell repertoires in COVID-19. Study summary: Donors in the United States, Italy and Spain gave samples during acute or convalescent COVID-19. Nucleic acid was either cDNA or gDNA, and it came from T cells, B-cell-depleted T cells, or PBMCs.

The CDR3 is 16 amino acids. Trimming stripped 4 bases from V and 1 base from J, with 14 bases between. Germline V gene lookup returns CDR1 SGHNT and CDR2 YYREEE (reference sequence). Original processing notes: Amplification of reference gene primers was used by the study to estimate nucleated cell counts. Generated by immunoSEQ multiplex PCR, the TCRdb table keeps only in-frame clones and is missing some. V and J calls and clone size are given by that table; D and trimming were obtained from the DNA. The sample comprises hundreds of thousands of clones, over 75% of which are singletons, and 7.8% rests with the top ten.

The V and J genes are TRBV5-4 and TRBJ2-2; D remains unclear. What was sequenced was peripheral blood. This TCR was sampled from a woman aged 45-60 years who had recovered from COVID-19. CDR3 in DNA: TGTGCCAGCAGCGCGTTAGCCGTCATGAACACCGGGGAGCTGTTTTTT. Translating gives CASSALAVMNTGELFF.